This TCR beta chain was documented in a study of cytomegalovirus exposure and HLA in healthy donors. Study results and limitations: Being productive about 90% or about 30% of the time was typical of most TCR beta V segments in an earlier analysis.

V lost 8 bases and J 10 bases, leaving 11 bases between the germline ends. Germline CDR1 is MDHEN and CDR2 is SYDVKM. CDR3 length: 10 residues. The PCR contained 60 Vbeta and 13 Jbeta primers. TCRdb's copy holds only in-frame clones and misses some; the assay was immunoSEQ multiplex PCR. The table includes about 59,000 clones, 70% to 75% detected once. Donors showed nominal health when sampled, although they likely had unrecorded immune exposures. Points on this clone: Its antigen is unidentified.

The sequence was obtained from a man in his thirties or forties in good health and CMV-seropositive. What was sequenced was PBMCs. The J gene is TRBJ1-1, the V gene TRBV28; a weak D match, TRBD1 (6 bases). The CDR3 DNA reads as TGTGCCAGCCAGGACAGCAGAGCTTTCTTT. Translated, it gives CASQDSRAFF. Supplemented by reference TRBV28 and TRBJ1-1, the full variable domain reads DVKVTQSSRYLVKRTGEKVFLECVQDMDHENMFWYRQDPGLGLRLIYFSYDVKMKEKGDIPEGYSVSREKKERFSLILESASTNQTSMYLCASQDSRAFFGQGTRLTVV.